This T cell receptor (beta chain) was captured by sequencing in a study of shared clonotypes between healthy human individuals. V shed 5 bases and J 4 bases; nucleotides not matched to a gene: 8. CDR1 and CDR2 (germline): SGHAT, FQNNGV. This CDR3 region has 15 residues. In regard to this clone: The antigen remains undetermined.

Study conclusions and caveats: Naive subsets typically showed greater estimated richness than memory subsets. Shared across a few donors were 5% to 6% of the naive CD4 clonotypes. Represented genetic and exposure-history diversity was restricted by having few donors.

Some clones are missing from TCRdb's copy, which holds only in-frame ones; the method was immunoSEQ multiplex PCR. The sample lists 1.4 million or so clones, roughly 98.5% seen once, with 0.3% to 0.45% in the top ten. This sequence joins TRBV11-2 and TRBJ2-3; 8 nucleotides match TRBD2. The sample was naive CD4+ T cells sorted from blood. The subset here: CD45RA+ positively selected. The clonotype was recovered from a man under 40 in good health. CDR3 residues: CASSRLAGPPDTQYF. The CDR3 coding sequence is TGTGCCAGCAGCCGCCTAGCGGGTCCCCCAGATACGCAGTATTTT.